This TCR beta chain was documented in a study of identical twins. TCRdb used MiXCR to reprocess the 5' RACE reads, holding one entry per CDR3 protein. This sample has some 560,000 distinct CDR3 sequences, with 7.5% to 10% found just once. V lost 2 bases, J lost 8 bases, and 15 bases lay in between. CDR1 is SGHTA and CDR2 is FQGNSA in the germline V gene. CDR3 length equals 15 residues. This clonotype was counted between two and nine times. Its antigen remains unknown. Donors uniformly comprised healthy Caucasians. General observations from the study: Researchers reported excess low generation probability among twin-shared out-of-frame alpha sequences.

The same sample was also used in a study of yellow fever vaccine responses in identical twins.

The source is a woman aged 18-29 years in good health. Input material: PBMCs. J is TRBJ1-4 and V is TRBV7-2; no firm D call. The CDR3 DNA follows: TGTGCCAGCAGCTTACGGGCGACCGGGTCGGAAAAACTGTTTTTT. As protein: CASSLRATGSEKLFF.